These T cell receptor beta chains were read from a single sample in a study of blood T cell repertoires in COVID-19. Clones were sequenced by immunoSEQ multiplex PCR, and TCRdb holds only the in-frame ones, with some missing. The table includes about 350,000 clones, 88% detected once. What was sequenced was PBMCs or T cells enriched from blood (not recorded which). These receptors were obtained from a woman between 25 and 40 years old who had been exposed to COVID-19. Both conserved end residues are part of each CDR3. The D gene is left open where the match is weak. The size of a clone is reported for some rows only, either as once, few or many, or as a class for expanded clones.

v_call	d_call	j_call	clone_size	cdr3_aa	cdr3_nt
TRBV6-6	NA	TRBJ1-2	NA	CASSSGRVAEGYTF	TGTGCCAGCAGTTCCGGACGGGTAGCGGAAGGCTACACCTTC
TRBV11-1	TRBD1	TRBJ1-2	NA	CASSLDRGYAYGYTF	TGTGCCAGCAGCCTTGACAGGGGCTACGCCTATGGCTACACCTTC
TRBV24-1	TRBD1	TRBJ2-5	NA	CATSDWAGGTETQYF	TGTGCCACCAGTGATTGGGCAGGGGGCACAGAGACCCAGTACTTC
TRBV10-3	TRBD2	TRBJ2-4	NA	CAISDSGLDKNIQYF	TGTGCCATCAGTGACTCGGGACTAGACAAAAACATTCAGTACTTC
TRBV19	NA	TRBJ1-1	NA	CASSIPNSASMNTEAFF	TGTGCCAGTAGTATCCCCAACAGTGCAAGCATGAACACTGAAGCTTTCTTT
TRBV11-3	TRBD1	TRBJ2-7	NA	CASSWDRSYEQYF	TGTGCCAGCAGCTGGGACAGGAGTTACGAGCAGTACTTC
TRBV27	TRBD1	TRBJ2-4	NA	CASSDRGTAKNIQYF	TGTGCCAGCAGCGACAGGGGAACAGCCAAAAACATTCAGTACTTC
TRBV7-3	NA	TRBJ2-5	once	CASSAGPKRSQETQYF	TGTGCCAGCAGCGCTGGTCCGAAGCGGTCACAAGAGACCCAGTACTTC
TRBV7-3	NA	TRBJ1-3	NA	CASSLSGGLSSGNTIYF	TGTGCCAGCAGCTTATCGGGGGGCTTGAGCTCTGGAAACACCATATATTTT
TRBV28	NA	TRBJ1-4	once	CASRPGTNEKLFF	TGTGCCAGCAGGCCAGGGACTAATGAAAAACTGTTTTTT
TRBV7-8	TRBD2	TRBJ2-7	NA	CASSIALAGSSYEQYF	TGTGCCAGCAGCATCGCCCTAGCGGGTAGCTCCTACGAGCAGTACTTC
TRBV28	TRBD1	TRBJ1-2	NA	CASTSLGQGSNYGYTF	TGTGCCAGCACCTCACTGGGACAGGGAAGTAACTATGGCTACACCTTC
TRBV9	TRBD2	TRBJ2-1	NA	CASSAGGLADNEQFF	TGTGCCAGCAGCGCCGGGGGACTAGCGGACAATGAGCAGTTCTTC
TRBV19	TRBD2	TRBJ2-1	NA	CASSIRTSGTHNEQFF	TGTGCCAGTAGTATTAGGACTAGCGGGACCCACAATGAGCAGTTCTTC
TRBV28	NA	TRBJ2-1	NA	CASRRDPYYNEQFF	TGTGCCAGCAGGCGGGACCCTTATTACAATGAGCAGTTCTTC
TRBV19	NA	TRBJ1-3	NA	CASLTSSGNTIYF	TGTGCCAGCTTGACAAGCTCTGGAAACACCATATATTTT
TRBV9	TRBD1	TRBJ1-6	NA	CASQNKDTGEGGSPLHF	TGTGCCAGCCAAAACAAAGATACAGGGGAAGGGGGTTCACCCCTCCACTTT
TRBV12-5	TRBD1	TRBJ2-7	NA	CASGPEQGWSDEQYF	TGTGCTAGTGGTCCAGAACAGGGGTGGTCCGACGAGCAGTACTTC
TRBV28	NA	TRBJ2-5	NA	CASSSLLRQVQETQYF	TGTGCCAGCAGTTCCCTTCTACGACAGGTCCAAGAGACCCAGTACTTC
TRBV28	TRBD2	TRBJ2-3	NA	CASSLAGADTQYF	TGTGCCAGCAGTTTAGCGGGAGCAGATACGCAGTATTTT
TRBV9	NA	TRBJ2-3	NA	CASSISGASTDTQYF	TGTGCCAGCAGCATAAGCGGAGCGAGCACAGATACGCAGTATTTT
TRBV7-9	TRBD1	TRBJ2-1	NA	CASSAGTGSYNEQFF	TGTGCCAGCAGCGCCGGGACAGGGTCCTACAATGAGCAGTTCTTC
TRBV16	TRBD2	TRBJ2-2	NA	CASSQIAGVNTGELFF	TGTGCCAGCAGCCAGATAGCGGGAGTTAACACCGGGGAGCTGTTTTTT
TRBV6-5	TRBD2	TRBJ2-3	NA	CASSEGLAASDTQYF	TGTGCCAGCAGCGAGGGACTAGCGGCATCAGATACGCAGTATTTT
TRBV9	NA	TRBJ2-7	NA	CASSPQAGYEQYF	TGTGCCAGCAGCCCCCAGGCGGGTTACGAGCAGTACTTC
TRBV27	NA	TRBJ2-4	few	CASSPRLGIKNIQYF	TGTGCCAGCAGTCCCCGGCTAGGTATAAAAAACATTCAGTACTTC
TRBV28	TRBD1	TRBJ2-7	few	CASSRTGGASYEQYF	TGTGCCAGCAGCCGAACAGGGGGCGCTTCCTACGAGCAGTACTTC
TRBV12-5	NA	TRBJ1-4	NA	CASGPGGNNEKLFF	TGTGCTAGTGGTCCGGGAGGGAATAATGAAAAACTGTTTTTT
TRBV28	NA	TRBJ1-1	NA	CASLLQGTGEAFF	TGTGCCAGCCTATTACAGGGAACAGGTGAAGCTTTCTTT
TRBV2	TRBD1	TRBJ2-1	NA	CASRATGAPSNEQFF	TGTGCCAGCAGGGCGACAGGGGCCCCTAGCAATGAGCAGTTCTTC
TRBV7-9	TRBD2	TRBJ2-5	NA	CASSLLLSGRSGETQYF	TGTGCCAGCAGCTTATTACTGAGCGGGAGGTCGGGGGAGACCCAGTACTTC
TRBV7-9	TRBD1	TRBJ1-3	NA	CASSQTGRTGNTIYF	TGTGCCAGCAGCCAGACAGGGAGAACTGGAAACACCATATATTTT
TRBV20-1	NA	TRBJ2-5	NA	CSASWQGWKTQYF	TGCAGTGCTAGTTGGCAGGGATGGAAGACCCAGTACTTC
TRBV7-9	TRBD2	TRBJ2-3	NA	CASRGPGLAGTDTQYF	TGTGCCAGCAGAGGTCCGGGACTAGCGGGAACAGATACGCAGTATTTT
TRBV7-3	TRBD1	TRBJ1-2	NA	CASSPGQGALHNYGYTF	TGTGCCAGCAGCCCAGGACAGGGGGCTCTACATAACTATGGCTACACCTTC
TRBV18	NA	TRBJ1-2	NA	CASSADRAYGYTF	TGTGCCAGCTCAGCAGACAGAGCCTATGGCTACACCTTC
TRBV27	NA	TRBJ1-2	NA	CASSLTPQYGYTF	TGTGCCAGCAGTTTAACCCCCCAGTATGGCTACACCTTC
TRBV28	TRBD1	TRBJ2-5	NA	CASSLGGRGRETQYF	TGTGCCAGCAGTTTAGGGGGCAGGGGGCGTGAGACCCAGTACTTC
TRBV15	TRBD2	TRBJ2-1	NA	CATSSAGLAAHYEQFF	TGTGCCACCAGCAGCGCAGGACTAGCGGCGCACTATGAGCAGTTCTTC
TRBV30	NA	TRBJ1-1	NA	CAWYRAQNTEAFF	TGTGCCTGGTACAGGGCCCAGAACACTGAAGCTTTCTTT
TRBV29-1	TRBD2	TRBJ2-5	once	CSVEETGGETQYF	TGCAGCGTTGAGGAGACGGGAGGCGAGACCCAGTACTTC
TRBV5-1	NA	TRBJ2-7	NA	CASSFRGGGDEQYF	TGCGCCAGCAGCTTTCGAGGGGGGGGCGACGAGCAGTACTTC
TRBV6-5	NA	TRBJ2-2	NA	CAAGEMRAGELFF	TGTGCCGCAGGGGAAATGAGGGCCGGGGAGCTGTTTTTT
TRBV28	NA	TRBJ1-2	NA	CALLGQKNYGYTF	TGTGCGTTGCTCGGACAGAAAAACTATGGCTACACCTTC
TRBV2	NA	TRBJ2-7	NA	CASSEDPRARSYEQYF	TGTGCCAGCAGTGAAGACCCCAGGGCTCGCTCCTACGAGCAGTACTTC
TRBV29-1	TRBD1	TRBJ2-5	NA	CSVDVTGMVTQYF	TGCAGCGTTGACGTGACAGGGATGGTGACCCAGTACTTC
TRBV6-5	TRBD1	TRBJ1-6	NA	CASSQWDRRLHF	TGTGCCAGCAGTCAATGGGACAGGCGCCTCCACTTT
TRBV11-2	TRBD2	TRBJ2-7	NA	CASSLASGRYEQYF	TGTGCCAGCAGCTTAGCTAGCGGGAGGTACGAGCAGTACTTC
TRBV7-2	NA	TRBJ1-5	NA	CASSLGGVFSNQPQHF	TGTGCCAGCAGCTTAGGAGGAGTATTTAGCAATCAGCCCCAGCATTTT
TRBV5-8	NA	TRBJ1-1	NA	CASSLAGNQNTEAFF	TGTGCCAGCAGCTTGGCGGGAAACCAGAACACTGAAGCTTTCTTT
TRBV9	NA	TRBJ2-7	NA	CASSPGPGGYEQYF	TGTGCCAGCAGCCCAGGCCCAGGGGGGTACGAGCAGTACTTC
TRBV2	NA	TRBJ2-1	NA	CASSRVIGAVVNEQFF	TGTGCCAGCAGTCGTGTCATAGGGGCGGTAGTGAATGAGCAGTTCTTC
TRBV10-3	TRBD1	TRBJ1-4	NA	CAISGTGDNEKLFF	TGTGCCATCAGTGGGACAGGGGATAATGAAAAACTGTTTTTT
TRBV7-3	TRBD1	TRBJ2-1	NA	CASSLMGQDYNEQFF	TGTGCCAGCAGCTTAATGGGACAGGACTACAATGAGCAGTTCTTC
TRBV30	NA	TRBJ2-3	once	CACSRVLNTQYF	TGTGCCTGTTCGAGGGTATTGAATACGCAGTATTTT
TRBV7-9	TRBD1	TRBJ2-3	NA	CASSLGAGTGFGADTQYF	TGTGCCAGCAGCTTAGGTGCCGGGACAGGGTTTGGGGCAGATACGCAGTATTTT
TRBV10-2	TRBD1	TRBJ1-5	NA	CASRSTGGNNQPQHF	TGCGCCAGCAGATCGACAGGGGGGAACAATCAGCCCCAGCATTTT
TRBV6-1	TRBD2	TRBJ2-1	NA	CASSEGGGSYNEQFF	TGTGCCAGCAGTGAAGGCGGGGGCTCCTACAATGAGCAGTTCTTC
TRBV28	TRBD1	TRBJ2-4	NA	CASSSLTGVGAKNIQYF	TGTGCCAGCAGTTCCCTAACAGGGGTAGGAGCCAAAAACATTCAGTACTTC
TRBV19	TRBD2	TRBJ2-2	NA	CASKTSGIPGELFF	TGTGCCAGTAAGACTAGCGGGATTCCCGGGGAGCTGTTTTTT